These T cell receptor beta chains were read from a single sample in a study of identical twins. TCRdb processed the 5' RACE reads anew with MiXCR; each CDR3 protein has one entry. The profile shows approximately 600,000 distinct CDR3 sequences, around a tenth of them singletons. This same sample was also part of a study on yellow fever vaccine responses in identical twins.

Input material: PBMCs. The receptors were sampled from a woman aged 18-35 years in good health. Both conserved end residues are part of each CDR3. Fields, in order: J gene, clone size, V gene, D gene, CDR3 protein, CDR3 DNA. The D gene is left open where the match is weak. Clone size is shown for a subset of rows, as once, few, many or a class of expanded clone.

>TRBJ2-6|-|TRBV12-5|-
CASGLSGGANVLTF
TGTGCTAGTGGCTTATCCGGTGGGGCCAACGTCCTGACTTTC
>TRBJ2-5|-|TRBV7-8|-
CASRPDGTQYF
TGTGCCAGCAGACCCGACGGGACCCAGTACTTC
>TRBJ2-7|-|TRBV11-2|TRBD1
CASILSPGGYYEQYF
TGTGCCAGCATTCTGAGTCCAGGGGGCTACTACGAGCAGTACTTC
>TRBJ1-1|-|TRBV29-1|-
CSLTWGNEAFF
TGCAGCCTGACATGGGGGAATGAAGCTTTCTTT
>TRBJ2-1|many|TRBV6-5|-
CASSYGNLYNEQFF
TGTGCCAGCAGTTATGGGAACCTCTACAATGAGCAGTTCTTC
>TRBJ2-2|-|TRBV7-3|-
CASSSGGASGELFF
TGTGCCAGCAGCTCAGGGGGGGCGAGCGGGGAGCTGTTTTTT
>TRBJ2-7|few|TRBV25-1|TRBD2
CASSRQWSREGEQYF
TGTGCCAGCAGCCGTCAGTGGTCCAGGGAGGGCGAGCAGTACTTC
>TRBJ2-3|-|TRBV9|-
CASSDIGDTQYF
TGTGCCAGCAGCGACATAGGAGATACGCAGTATTTT
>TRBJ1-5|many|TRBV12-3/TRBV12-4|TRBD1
CASRRQGWEGQPQHF
TGTGCCAGCAGAAGACAGGGGTGGGAAGGACAGCCCCAGCATTTT
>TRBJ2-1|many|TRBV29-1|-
CSVEGSSTYNEQFF
TGCAGCGTTGAAGGGTCAAGTACTTACAATGAGCAGTTCTTC
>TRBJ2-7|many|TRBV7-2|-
CASSLGPVGFSSEQYF
TGTGCCAGCAGCTTAGGGCCTGTGGGGTTTAGTAGCGAGCAGTACTTC
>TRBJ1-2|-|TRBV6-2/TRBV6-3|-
CASRRLLGTNYGYTF
TGTGCCAGCAGGCGTCTTTTGGGCACTAACTATGGCTACACCTTC